The rows below give T cell receptor beta chains drawn from one sample of a study of cytomegalovirus exposure and HLA in healthy donors. The method was immunoSEQ multiplex PCR; TCRdb's version includes in-frame clones alone and lacks a portion of them. The sample has 200,000 or so clones; around 88% are singletons. The sequenced sample consisted of PBMCs. The receptors shown here come from a woman aged 18 to 35 in good health and CMV-seronegative. CDR3s include the opening cysteine and the closing phenylalanine or tryptophan. D genes are given only for firm matches. Size tells how often a clone was seen (once, few, many) or the class of an expanded clone, and some rows leave it out.

D	J	size	V	CDR3	DNA
NA	TRBJ1-4	NA	TRBV6-5	CASSYSIRGEKLFF	TGTGCCAGCAGTTACTCGATAAGGGGTGAAAAACTGTTTTTT
TRBD2	TRBJ2-7	NA	TRBV2	CASKGTSGAAGNF	TGTGCCAGCAAAGGGACTAGCGGGGCCGCTGGAAACTTC
TRBD1	TRBJ1-2	NA	TRBV6-1	CASSDEGWTGHYGYTF	TGTGCCAGCAGTGATGAGGGCTGGACAGGGCACTATGGCTACACCTTC
TRBD1	TRBJ2-7	NA	TRBV20-1	CSARTGYEQYF	TGCAGTGCCAGGACAGGGTACGAGCAGTACTTC
TRBD2	TRBJ2-7	NA	TRBV4-1	CASSQGREGWDEQYF	TGCGCCAGCAGCCAAGGGCGGGAGGGATGGGACGAGCAGTACTTC
TRBD1	TRBJ1-1	NA	TRBV28	CASSLEDRGRTEAFF	TGTGCCAGCAGTTTAGAGGACAGGGGGCGAACTGAAGCTTTCTTT
NA	TRBJ2-7	NA	TRBV6-6	CASGLASYEQYF	TGTGCCAGCGGGCTAGCTTCCTACGAGCAGTACTTC
TRBD1	TRBJ2-7	NA	TRBV4-3	CASSQATGGITYEQYF	TGCGCCAGCAGCCAAGCGACAGGGGGCATCACCTACGAGCAGTACTTC
TRBD2	TRBJ2-7	NA	TRBV27	CASSNGLARTYEQYF	TGTGCCAGCAGTAACGGACTAGCCCGAACCTACGAGCAGTACTTC
NA	TRBJ2-7	few	TRBV7-9	CASSPNTGSRSEQYF	TGTGCCAGCAGCCCCAATACAGGGTCAAGGTCCGAGCAGTACTTC
NA	TRBJ1-4	NA	TRBV6-5	CASSPRTANEKLFF	TGTGCCAGCAGCCCGAGGACAGCTAATGAAAAACTGTTTTTT
NA	TRBJ1-3	NA	TRBV5-4	CASSLSERSHGNTIYF	TGTGCCAGCAGCTTGTCTGAGCGCAGCCATGGAAACACCATATATTTT
NA	TRBJ1-1	few	TRBV18	CASSLDRNTEAFF	TGTGCCAGCTCGCTCGACAGGAACACTGAAGCTTTCTTT
TRBD2	TRBJ2-1	NA	TRBV4-1	CASSQTSGRADEQFF	TGCGCCAGCAGCCAGACTAGCGGGAGGGCCGATGAGCAGTTCTTC
NA	TRBJ2-7	NA	TRBV14	CASSQELGLNSYEQYF	TGTGCCAGCAGCCAAGAACTGGGACTGAACTCCTACGAGCAGTACTTC
TRBD2	TRBJ2-1	NA	TRBV9	CASSVSLAGGYNEQFF	TGTGCCAGCAGCGTGAGCCTAGCGGGAGGTTACAATGAGCAGTTCTTC
TRBD1	TRBJ2-1	NA	TRBV13	CASSLWDSAGNEQFF	TGTGCCAGCAGCTTGTGGGACAGCGCTGGCAATGAGCAGTTCTTC
NA	TRBJ2-5	NA	TRBV6-5	CASSFDRLTETQYF	TGTGCCAGCAGTTTTGACAGGTTGACGGAGACCCAGTACTTC
NA	TRBJ2-7	NA	TRBV7-9	CASSPAASYEQYF	TGTGCCAGCAGCCCCGCGGCCTCCTACGAGCAGTACTTC
TRBD1	TRBJ1-2	NA	TRBV2	CARQGAREGYTF	TGTGCCAGACAGGGGGCGCGGGAAGGCTACACCTTC
TRBD2	TRBJ2-1	NA	TRBV5-4	CASSLTSGYNEQFF	TGTGCCAGCAGCTTGACTAGCGGCTACAATGAGCAGTTCTTC
TRBD1	TRBJ2-7	NA	TRBV11-2	CASSLGQGAYEQYF	TGTGCCAGCAGCTTGGGGCAGGGGGCCTACGAGCAGTACTTC
TRBD2	TRBJ2-2	NA	TRBV27	CASSLSFLAGRAAGELFF	TGTGCCAGCAGTTTATCCTTCCTAGCGGGACGTGCCGCTGGGGAGCTGTTTTTT
NA	TRBJ2-7	NA	TRBV2	CASSEVGQGLTYEQYF	TGTGCCAGCAGTGAAGTCGGGCAGGGATTAACCTACGAGCAGTACTTC
TRBD1	TRBJ1-2	NA	TRBV5-1	CASSFSGTGEIGYTF	TGCGCCAGCAGCTTCTCTGGGACAGGGGAGATTGGCTACACCTTC
NA	TRBJ1-1	once	TRBV5-4	CASSIGAMNTEAFF	TGTGCCAGCAGCATAGGAGCCATGAACACTGAAGCTTTCTTT
NA	TRBJ1-5	NA	TRBV27	CASSLSNGQGLPQHF	TGTGCCAGCAGTTTATCGAACGGGCAGGGACTCCCCCAGCATTTT
NA	TRBJ1-2	NA	TRBV27	CASSLSPANYGYTF	TGTGCCAGCAGTTTATCCCCGGCTAACTATGGCTACACCTTC
NA	TRBJ1-3	NA	TRBV29-1	CSARGGAGSGNTIYF	TGCAGCGCCCGAGGAGGGGCGGGCTCTGGAAACACCATATATTTT
TRBD2	TRBJ2-2	few	TRBV18	CASSPRTSGKYANTGELFF	TGTGCCAGCTCACCTAGGACTAGCGGGAAGTACGCGAACACCGGGGAGCTGTTTTTT
NA	TRBJ1-1	once	TRBV18	CASSPTTAAWTEAFF	TGTGCCAGCTCACCAACGACAGCCGCGTGGACTGAAGCTTTCTTT
TRBD2	TRBJ2-5	NA	TRBV6-1	CASSPSGRVAETQYF	TGTGCCAGCAGTCCTAGCGGGAGGGTTGCAGAGACCCAGTACTTC
NA	TRBJ2-7	few	TRBV4-2	CASSQERQVSYEQYF	TGTGCCAGCAGCCAAGAAAGACAGGTGTCCTACGAGCAGTACTTC
TRBD2	TRBJ2-7	once	TRBV27	CASSLSSGSPYEQYF	TGTGCCAGCAGTTTATCGAGCGGGAGCCCCTACGAGCAGTACTTC
TRBD2	TRBJ2-7	NA	TRBV29-1	CSVALIAGPNEQYF	TGCAGCGTTGCGCTGATAGCGGGCCCCAACGAGCAGTACTTC
NA	TRBJ1-2	NA	TRBV6-1	CASSEFQGSTGYTF	TGTGCCAGCAGTGAATTTCAGGGGTCGACTGGCTACACCTTC
NA	TRBJ2-5	once	TRBV10-2	CASRGGQWEETQYF	TGCGCCAGCAGGGGGGGGCAGTGGGAAGAGACCCAGTACTTC
NA	TRBJ2-2	NA	TRBV5-4	CASSLSVNTGELFF	TGTGCCAGCAGCTTGAGCGTGAACACCGGGGAGCTGTTTTTT
TRBD2	TRBJ2-2	NA	TRBV4-3	CASSQDLSSGRTNTGELFF	TGCGCCAGCAGCCAAGATCTTTCTAGCGGGAGGACGAACACCGGGGAGCTGTTTTTT
NA	TRBJ2-7	once	TRBV2	CASSEMGTHYEQYF	TGTGCCAGCAGTGAAATGGGGACTCACTACGAGCAGTACTTC
TRBD2	TRBJ2-3	NA	TRBV25-1	CASSTTSGVGTDTQYF	TGTGCCAGCAGTACGACTAGCGGGGTGGGCACAGATACGCAGTATTTT
NA	TRBJ2-7	few	TRBV5-1	CASSLVALSGEQYF	TGCGCCAGCAGCTTGGTGGCCCTATCGGGGGAGCAGTACTTC
NA	TRBJ2-3	once	TRBV28	CASSFLAGITDTQYF	TGTGCCAGCAGTTTTCTTGCGGGAATCACAGATACGCAGTATTTT
NA	TRBJ2-7	few	TRBV28	CASRSQGAYEQYF	TGTGCCAGCAGATCCCAAGGGGCTTACGAGCAGTACTTC
NA	TRBJ2-2	NA	TRBV27	CASSYGGAGELFF	TGTGCCAGCAGTTACGGAGGGGCCGGGGAGCTGTTTTTT
NA	TRBJ2-3	NA	TRBV9	CASSAPWTETLTDTQYF	TGTGCCAGCAGCGCCCCCTGGACTGAGACTCTCACAGATACGCAGTATTTT
NA	TRBJ1-2	NA	TRBV7-9	CASSATAKAGGYTF	TGTGCCAGCAGCGCGACAGCGAAGGCTGGTGGCTACACCTTC
TRBD1	TRBJ2-1	NA	TRBV6-5	CASSYRGTDHEQFF	TGTGCCAGCAGTTATAGAGGGACAGATCATGAGCAGTTCTTC
TRBD1	TRBJ2-3	NA	TRBV9	CASSATGSTDTQYF	TGTGCCAGCAGTGCGACAGGGAGCACAGATACGCAGTATTTT
TRBD2	TRBJ2-1	NA	TRBV6-6	CASRLAVRDEQFF	TGTGCCAGCCGGCTAGCGGTCCGGGATGAGCAGTTCTTC
TRBD1	TRBJ1-4	NA	TRBV6-1	CASSVGTGREKLFF	TGTGCCAGCAGTGTGGGGACAGGGAGGGAAAAACTGTTTTTT
TRBD2	TRBJ2-7	NA	TRBV28	CASSFITSGDYEQYF	TGTGCCAGCAGTTTCATTACTAGCGGGGATTACGAGCAGTACTTC
TRBD2	TRBJ2-3	NA	TRBV27	CASSLNGGLLAGGPGTDTQYF	TGTGCCAGCAGTTTGAATGGGGGACTACTAGCGGGAGGGCCGGGCACAGATACGCAGTATTTT
TRBD1	TRBJ1-4	once	TRBV18	CASSPARQGFYEKLFF	TGTGCCAGCTCACCCGCCCGACAGGGGTTTTATGAAAAACTGTTTTTT
NA	TRBJ2-7	NA	TRBV2	CASSEGEAGAYEQYF	TGTGCCAGCAGTGAGGGAGAGGCAGGGGCCTACGAGCAGTACTTC
NA	TRBJ1-1	few	TRBV9	CASSVASGGIAEAFF	TGTGCCAGCAGCGTAGCTTCGGGGGGAATCGCTGAAGCTTTCTTT
TRBD1	TRBJ2-7	NA	TRBV14	CASSHHGEFGQGAYEQYF	TGTGCCAGCAGCCATCACGGCGAGTTCGGACAGGGTGCCTACGAGCAGTACTTC
NA	TRBJ2-7	NA	TRBV28	CASSLLGSYEQYF	TGTGCCAGCAGTTTACTAGGCTCCTACGAGCAGTACTTC